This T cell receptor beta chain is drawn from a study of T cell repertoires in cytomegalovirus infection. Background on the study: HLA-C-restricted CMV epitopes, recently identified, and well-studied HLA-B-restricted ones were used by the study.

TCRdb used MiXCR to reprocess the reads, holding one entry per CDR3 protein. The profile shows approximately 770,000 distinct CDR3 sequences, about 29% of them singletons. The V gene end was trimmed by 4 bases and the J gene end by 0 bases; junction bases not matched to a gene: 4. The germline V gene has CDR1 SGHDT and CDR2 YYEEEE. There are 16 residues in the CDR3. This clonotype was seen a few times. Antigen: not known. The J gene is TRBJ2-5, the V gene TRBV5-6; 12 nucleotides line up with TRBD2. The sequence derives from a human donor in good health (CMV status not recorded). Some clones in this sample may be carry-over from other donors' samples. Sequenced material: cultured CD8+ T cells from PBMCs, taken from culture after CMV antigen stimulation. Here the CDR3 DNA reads TGTGCCAGCAGCGCATGGACTAGCGGGGACCAAGAGACCCAGTACTTC. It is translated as CASSAWTSGDQETQYF.